One sample yielded the 5 T cell receptor beta chains listed below, sequenced in a study of molecular identifiers for immune sequencing clone quantification. Via MiXCR, TCRdb re-called the PCR reads, giving one row per CDR3 protein. The sample consists of some 320,000 distinct CDR3 sequences, around a fifth of them appearing once. The sample taken for sequencing was naive CD8+ T cells from blood, with Jurkat cell RNA spiked in. As for subset: FACS-sorted CD8+CD4-CCR7+CD45RA+ naive T cells. The receptor set was obtained from a human donor in good health. Some libraries in this study had Jurkat cell RNA spiked in.

This clonotype has at least ten counts. Since the CDR3 does not end with the conserved phenylalanine or tryptophan, this likely comes from a read error. The limits of the CDR3 on the DNA are not certain, so only TCRdb's listed CDR3 is given. The chain employs TRBV11-2 and TRBJ2-1; the tabulated D call, TRBD1, remains unverified against the DNA. The CDR3 has 11 residues if both end residues are counted. The V gene's germline CDR1 is SGHAT and CDR2 FQNNGV. The CDR3 sequence is CASSSPGPQVV.

This clonotype has just one count. A much larger clone differs by one base, so this may be a read error. The genes are TRBV2 and TRBJ2-5; TRBD2 matches 8 bases. V gave up 7 bases and J gave up 2 bases; unmatched junction bases: 12. This CDR3 is 16 amino acids long. From germline, CDR1 is SNHLY and CDR2 FYNNEI. The CDR3, as DNA: TGTGCCAGCAATGAGCCCCCAACTAGCGGACAAGAGACCCAGTACTTC. Protein product: CASNEPPTSGQETQYF.

In its sample, this clonotype was seen many times. The V call is TRBV9, the J call TRBJ2-7; no clear D gene. V dropped 4 bases and J dropped 4 bases, with 15 bases sitting between them. This CDR3 has 14 residues. Germline V lookup: CDR1 SGDLS, CDR2 YYNGEE. The CDR3 nucleotides read TGTGCCAGCAGCCCTCATCAGGTTGGGTACGAGCAGTACTTC. Amino acid sequence: CASSPHQVGYEQYF.

In this sample, this clonotype turned up a few times. V usage is TRBV6-2 or TRBV6-3 and J usage is TRBJ2-3, with TRBD2 matching 11 bases. The CDR3 spans 17 residues. V was pared by 6 bases and J by 2 bases, with 10 bases of the junction left unmatched. Germline-derived CDR1 and CDR2 are MNHEY and SVGEGT. Here the CDR3 DNA reads TGTGCCAGCAGCCTCGGAGATAGCGGGGGGGCCACAGATACGCAGTATTTT. Residues: CASSLGDSGGATDTQYF.

At least ten counts were recorded for this clonotype. The chain employs TRBV20-1 and TRBJ2-3; D unclear. CDR1 is DFQATT, CDR2 SNEGSKA, per germline (reference sequence). The V and J ends lost 2 bases and 2 bases respectively, with 14 bases between them. The CDR3 is 15 amino acids. CDR3 in amino acids: CSARLVSPATDTQYF. The CDR3 nucleotides are TGCAGTGCTAGACTGGTCTCTCCGGCCACAGATACGCAGTATTTT.